These 26 T cell receptor beta chains were all obtained from the same sample, sequenced in a study of identical twins. TCRdb itself ran the 5' RACE reads through MiXCR, one entry per CDR3 protein. The sample comprises roughly 220,000 distinct CDR3 sequences, 5.5% to 7.5% of which are singletons, and about 14% rests with the top ten. This same sample was also taken into another study, of T cells expressing NK-cell markers.

The sequenced material came from CD8+ T cells sorted from blood. The receptor source for this set is a woman aged 18-29 years in good health.

V and J are TRBV30 and TRBJ2-7; D is perhaps TRBD2 (5 bases). The CDR3 is 13 residues long. Germline V CDR1 and CDR2: GTSNPN, SVGIG (reference sequence). Trimming shortened V by 3 bases and J by 3 bases, and 12 bases separated the two germline ends. This chain's CDR3 is CAWSGGTLYEQYF. The CDR3 nucleotides are TGTGCCTGGAGCGGAGGAACCCTCTACGAGCAGTACTTC.

The sample holds many counts of this clonotype. The chain links TRBV10-3 to TRBJ2-7; 13 positions match TRBD2. The ends lost 4 bases at V and 0 bases at J; junction bases unmatched: 0. There are 15 residues in the CDR3. The V gene's germline CDR1 is ENHRY and CDR2 SYGVKD. The CDR3 sequence is CAISGTSGSSYEQYF. The CDR3, as DNA: TGTGCCATCAGTGGGACTAGCGGGAGCTCCTACGAGCAGTACTTC.

The chain couples TRBV10-3 to TRBJ1-6; D remains unclear. CDR1 and CDR2 (germline): ENHRY, SYGVKD. V lost 7 bases to trimming and J lost 10 bases, with 14 bases between them. This CDR3 has 13 amino acids. CDR3 protein: CAINRKEGSPLHF. CDR3 DNA sequence: TGTGCCATCAATAGGAAGGAGGGATCACCCCTCCACTTT.

At least ten counts were recorded for this clonotype. The chain combines TRBV12-3 or TRBV12-4 with TRBJ2-7; 9 bases agree with TRBD2. The V gene end was trimmed by 3 bases and the J gene end by 4 bases; junction bases not matched to a gene: 4. The CDR3 covers 14 residues. CDR3 residues: CASSFSLAGYEQYF. Written as DNA, the CDR3 is TGTGCCAGCAGTTTCTCTCTAGCGGGGTACGAGCAGTACTTC.

This clonotype was seen only a few times. The gene calls are TRBV2 and TRBJ2-3; 10 nucleotides line up with TRBD1. The CDR3 sequence is 15 residues long. V lost 8 bases and J lost 4; bases outside the gene matches: 9. The germline gives CDR1 SNHLY, CDR2 FYNNEI. The CDR3 coding sequence is TGTGCCAGCTTTTTGGGACAGGGGATTTCAGATACGCAGTATTTT. Its protein product is CASFLGQGISDTQYF.

This clonotype was counted between two and nine times. The chain is built from TRBV4-3 and TRBJ2-2; 7 bases agree with TRBD2. CDR1 LGHNA and CDR2 YSLEER come from the germline V gene. Trimming removed 7 bases from V and 4 bases from J; junction bases left unmatched: 9. The CDR3 is made up of 15 amino acids. The CDR3 coding sequence is TGCGCCAGCACGCCGGGACTAACCTTCACCGGGGAGCTGTTTTTT. Its protein is CASTPGLTFTGELFF.

This chain's CDR3 is CASSLISRTGKETQYF. CDR3 nucleotides: TGTGCCAGCAGCCTAATTTCCCGGACAGGGAAAGAGACCCAGTACTTC. The chain joins TRBV11-2 to TRBJ2-5; 8 bases fit TRBD1. This CDR3 has 16 amino acids. Germline CDR1 reads SGHAT; CDR2 reads FQNNGV. After removal of 5 bases from V and 3 bases from J, the junction contained 11 bases not matched to a gene.

This clonotype has only a few counts. The chain links TRBV12-3 or TRBV12-4 to TRBJ2-3; 8 bases agree with TRBD2. The V segment lost 3 bases and the J segment 3 bases; nucleotides outside the gene matches: 2. The CDR3 spans 14 residues. CDR3 coding DNA: TGTGCCAGCAGTTTCCAGCGGGAGACAGATACGCAGTATTTT. Translation: CASSFQRETDTQYF.

This clonotype was counted ten times or more. This chain connects TRBV12-3 or TRBV12-4 to TRBJ1-2; tentatively, D is TRBD1 (5 bases). The ends were cut back, 4 bases at V and 8 bases at J, with 20 bases in the middle. There are 15 residues in the CDR3. The CDR3 here is CASSSFGGGRGGYTF. The CDR3 nucleotides are TGTGCCAGCAGTTCTTTCGGCGGGGGTCGGGGAGGCTACACCTTC.

The table lists this clonotype with many counts. This rearrangement joins TRBV7-8 to TRBJ2-3; no definite D call. CDR3 length: 13 residues. V lost 2 bases and J lost 7, with 10 bases in between. Germline CDR1 reads SGHVS; CDR2 reads FQNEAQ. As DNA, the CDR3 is TGTGCCAGCAGCTTAATCAATCCCAATACGCAGTATTTT. Translating gives CASSLINPNTQYF.

This chain joins TRBV11-3 and TRBJ2-1; 7 nucleotides agree with TRBD1. Germline values: CDR1 SGHNT, CDR2 YENEEA. The CDR3 spans 14 residues. V lost 0 bases and J lost 8; bases outside the gene matches: 4. The CDR3 DNA reads as TGTGCCAGCAGCTTAGAACAGGGGAGCGATGAGCAGTTCTTC. It is translated as CASSLEQGSDEQFF.

Remarks on this clonotype: The junction shows a germline mismatch at one end, possibly a read error. The chain carries TRBV7-7 and TRBJ2-5; no firm D call. Germline values: CDR1 SSHAT, CDR2 FNYEAQ (reference sequence). The CDR3 runs to 13 residues. The CDR3 here is CASSLDSQETQYF. CDR3 sequence (DNA): TGTGCTAGCAGCTTAGACTCACAAGAGACCCAGTACTTC.

This clonotype appeared many times. The chain links TRBV10-1 to TRBJ2-7, with 8 positions matching TRBD2. Germline lookup yields CDR1 WNHNN and CDR2 SYGVQD (reference sequence). Trimming at V came to 5 bases and at J to 2 bases, leaving 5 bases not matched to a gene. This CDR3 has 14 residues. The CDR3 reads CASSPGLVTYEQYF. CDR3 bases: TGCGCCAGCAGTCCGGGACTAGTTACCTACGAGCAGTACTTC.

This clonotype showed up many times. The rearrangement uses TRBV29-1 and TRBJ1-2, with 11 bases that match TRBD1. The germline V gene encodes CDR1 SQVTM and CDR2 ANQGSEA. The CDR3 consists of 15 residues. V trimming: 0 bases; J trimming: 4 bases; junction bases outside the gene matches: 4. The CDR3 reads CSVEDRTGGGYGYTF. For the CDR3, the DNA is TGCAGCGTTGAAGACCGGACAGGGGGCGGCTATGGCTACACCTTC.

This clonotype has more than one count but fewer than ten. The chain carries TRBV6-5 and TRBJ2-7; 11 bases are a match to TRBD1. J was trimmed by 5 bases and V by 2 bases; bases with no gene match: 2. This CDR3 comprises 14 residues. CDR1 and CDR2 (germline): MNHEY, SVGAGI. For the CDR3, the DNA is TGTGCCAGCAGTTACGGACAGGGGGCCAACGAGCAGTACTTC. It yields the protein CASSYGQGANEQYF.

This clonotype showed up just a few times. This chain connects TRBV9 to TRBJ2-2; no reliable D call. The germline V and J ends were trimmed by 3 bases and 6 bases, with 15 bases remaining between them. Germline CDR1 reads SGDLS; CDR2 reads YYNGEE. CDR3 length equals 15 residues. For the CDR3, the DNA is TGTGCCAGCAGCGCTGAGTTACTAAACGCCGGGGAGCTGTTTTTT. This gives the protein CASSAELLNAGELFF. The full variable domain, in which reference TRBV9 and TRBJ2-2 provide the parts outside the CDR3, is DSGVTQTPKHLITATGQRVTLRCSPRSGDLSVYWYQQSLDQGLQFLIQYYNGEERAKGNILERFSAQQFPDLHSELNLSSLELGDSALYFCASSAELLNAGELFFGEGSRLTVL.

By frequency in the sample, this clonotype is medium-sized. The chain joins TRBV20-1 to TRBJ1-2, with a weak D call TRBD1 (5 bases). Trimming stripped 0 bases from V and 8 bases from J, with 16 bases between. The CDR3 contains 14 residues. CDR1 is DFQATT and CDR2 is SNEGSKA in the germline V gene (reference sequence). This CDR3 reads CSAREAWDVNGYTF. The CDR3 coding sequence is TGCAGTGCTAGAGAGGCTTGGGACGTCAACGGCTACACCTTC.

This clonotype was counted ten times or more. J is TRBJ2-1 and V is TRBV5-5, with 10 bases identical to TRBD1. This CDR3 is built from 17 residues. V trimming: 0 bases; J trimming: 6 bases; junction bases outside the gene matches: 9. Germline V gene data show CDR1 as SGHKS and CDR2 as YYEKEE (reference sequence). For the CDR3, the DNA is TGTGCCAGCAGCTTGGCCCCGGGACAGGGGATTCCCAATGAGCAGTTCTTC. It specifies CASSLAPGQGIPNEQFF.

A few counts support this clonotype. The genes are TRBV20-1 and TRBJ2-1; D gene unclear. The CDR3 covers 16 residues. The germline V gene encodes CDR1 DFQATT and CDR2 SNEGSKA (reference sequence). Deletions cut 0 bases from V and 2 bases from J, with 14 bases between. DNA of the CDR3: TGCAGTGCTAGAGATACGGGCCCCAAAACCTACAATGAGCAGTTCTTC. Its protein product is CSARDTGPKTYNEQFF.

The chain recombines TRBV6-5 with TRBJ1-1; D uncertain. The V gene's germline CDR1 is MNHEY and CDR2 SVGAGI. The CDR3 sequence is 14 residues long. The V end lost 2 bases, the J end lost 4 bases, and 11 bases lay between the germline ends. For the CDR3, the DNA is TGTGCCAGCAGTTACGGTGCCGGCGGCACTGAAGCTTTCTTT. Its translation is CASSYGAGGTEAFF.

The rearrangement uses TRBV12-3 or TRBV12-4 and TRBJ2-7; tentatively, D is TRBD2 (5 bases). Trimming removed 8 bases at V and 6 bases at J, with 11 bases between. This CDR3 is 11 amino acids long. The CDR3 loop reads CASCHRGEQYF. The CDR3 coding sequence is TGTGCCAGCTGCCACCGGGGCGAGCAGTACTTC.

This clonotype was counted ten times or more. V gene TRBV11-2 combines with J gene TRBJ2-2, with no clear D. Trimming removed 4 bases at V and 4 bases at J, with 4 bases between. This CDR3 is 12 amino acids long. Germline V gene sequence: CDR1 SGHAT, CDR2 FQNNGV. CDR3 nucleotides: TGTGCCAGCAGCTCCATCACCGGGGAGCTGTTTTTT. It translates to CASSSITGELFF.

This clonotype was detected ten times or more. V and J are TRBV28 and TRBJ2-7; 7 bases map to TRBD2. Unmatched junction bases numbered 10, after V lost 5 bases and J lost 0 bases. The CDR3 has 16 amino acids. Germline CDR1 and CDR2: MDHEN and SYDVKM. The CDR3, as DNA: TGTGCCAGCAGTCCCTCAGCGGGAATATTCTCCTACGAGCAGTACTTC. Its translation is CASSPSAGIFSYEQYF.

This rearrangement joins TRBV30 to TRBJ1-3, with no clear D. Per the germline V gene, CDR1 is GTSNPN and CDR2 is SVGIG (reference sequence). V was shortened by 1 base and J by 0 bases, with 10 bases between the two germline ends. The CDR3 length is 15 residues. As DNA, the CDR3 is TGTGCCTGGAGTGATCACCCGTTCTCTGGAAACACCATATATTTT. It yields the protein CAWSDHPFSGNTIYF.

In its sample, this clonotype was seen many times. The rearrangement uses TRBV13 and TRBJ2-5; 11 bases are shared with TRBD1. The V and J ends lost 5 bases and 1 base, in that order; junction bases with no gene match: 6. CDR1 is PRHDT and CDR2 is FYEKMQ in the germline V gene (reference sequence). CDR3 length equals 16 residues. In DNA form, the CDR3 reads TGTGCCAGCAGCCGTTTGGGACAGGGGGTCCAAGAGACCCAGTACTTC. Encoded protein: CASSRLGQGVQETQYF.

This clonotype has ten or more counts. The chain is built from TRBV6-1 and TRBJ2-3, with unresolved D. Germline V CDR1 and CDR2: MNHNS, SASEGT. CDR3 length equals 15 residues. V was trimmed by 5 bases and J by 1 base, leaving 13 bases between them. The chain's CDR3 is CASSLIRVGTDTQYF. CDR3 bases: TGTGCCAGCAGTCTCATACGGGTGGGCACAGATACGCAGTATTTT.